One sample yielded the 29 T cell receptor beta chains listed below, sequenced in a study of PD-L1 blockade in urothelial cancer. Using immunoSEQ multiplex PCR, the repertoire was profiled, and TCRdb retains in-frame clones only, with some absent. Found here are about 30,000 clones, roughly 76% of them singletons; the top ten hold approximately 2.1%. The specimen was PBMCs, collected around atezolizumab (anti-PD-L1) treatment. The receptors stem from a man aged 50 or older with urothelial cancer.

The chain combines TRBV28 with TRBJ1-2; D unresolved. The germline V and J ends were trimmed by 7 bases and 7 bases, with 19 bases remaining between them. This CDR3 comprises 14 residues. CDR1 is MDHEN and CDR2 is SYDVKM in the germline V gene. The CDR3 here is CASMQGLTMAGYTF. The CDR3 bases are TGTGCCAGCATGCAAGGCCTAACTATGGCTGGCTACACCTTC.

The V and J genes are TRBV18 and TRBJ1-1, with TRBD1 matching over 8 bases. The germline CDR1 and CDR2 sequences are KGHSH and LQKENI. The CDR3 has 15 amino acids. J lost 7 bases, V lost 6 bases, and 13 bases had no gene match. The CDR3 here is CASSPGQGTDGEAFF. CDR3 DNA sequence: TGTGCCAGCTCCCCAGGACAGGGAACAGACGGTGAAGCTTTCTTT.

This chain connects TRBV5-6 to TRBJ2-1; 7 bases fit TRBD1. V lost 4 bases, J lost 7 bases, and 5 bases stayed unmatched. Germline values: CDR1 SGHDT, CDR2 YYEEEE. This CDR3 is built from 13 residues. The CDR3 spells CASSRQGPNEQFF. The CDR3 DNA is TGTGCCAGCAGCCGACAGGGCCCTAATGAGCAGTTCTTC.

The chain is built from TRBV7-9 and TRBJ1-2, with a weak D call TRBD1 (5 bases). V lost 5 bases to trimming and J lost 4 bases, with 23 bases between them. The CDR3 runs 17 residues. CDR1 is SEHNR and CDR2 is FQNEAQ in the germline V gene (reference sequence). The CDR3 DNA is TGTGCCAGCAGCCACAACGGGCTCGACAGAATTGCCTATGGCTACACCTTC. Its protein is CASSHNGLDRIAYGYTF.

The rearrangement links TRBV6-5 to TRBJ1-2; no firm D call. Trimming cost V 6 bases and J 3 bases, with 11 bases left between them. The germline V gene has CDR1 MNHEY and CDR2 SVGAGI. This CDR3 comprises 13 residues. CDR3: CASRPDGDYGYTF. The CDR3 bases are TGTGCCAGCAGACCCGACGGAGACTATGGCTACACCTTC.

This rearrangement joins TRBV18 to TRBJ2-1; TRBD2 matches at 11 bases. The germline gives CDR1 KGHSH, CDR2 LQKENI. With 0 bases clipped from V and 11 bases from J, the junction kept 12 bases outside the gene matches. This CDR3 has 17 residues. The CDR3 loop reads CASSPPLEIAGGPQQFF. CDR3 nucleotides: TGTGCCAGCTCACCACCCCTGGAAATAGCGGGAGGGCCCCAGCAGTTCTTC.

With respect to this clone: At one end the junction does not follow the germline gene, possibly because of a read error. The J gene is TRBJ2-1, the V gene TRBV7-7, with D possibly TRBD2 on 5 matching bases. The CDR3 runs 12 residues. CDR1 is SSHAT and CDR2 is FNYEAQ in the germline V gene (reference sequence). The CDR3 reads CASSVNGDEQFF. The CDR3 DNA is TGTGCTAGCAGCGTGAACGGGGATGAGCAGTTCTTC.

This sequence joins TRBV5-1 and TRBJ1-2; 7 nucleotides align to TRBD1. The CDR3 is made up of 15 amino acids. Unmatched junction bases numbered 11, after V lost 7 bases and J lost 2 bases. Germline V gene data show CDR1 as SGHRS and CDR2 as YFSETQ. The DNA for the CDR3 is TGCGCCAGCCGAACCTCCCCACAGGGGAACTATGGCTACACCTTC. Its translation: CASRTSPQGNYGYTF. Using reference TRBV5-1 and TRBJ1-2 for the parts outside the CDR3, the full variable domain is KAGVTQTPRYLIKTRGQQVTLSCSPISGHRSVSWYQQTPGQGLQFLFEYFSETQRNKGNFPGRFSGRQFSNSRSEMNVSTLELGDSALYLCASRTSPQGNYGYTFGSGTRLTVV.

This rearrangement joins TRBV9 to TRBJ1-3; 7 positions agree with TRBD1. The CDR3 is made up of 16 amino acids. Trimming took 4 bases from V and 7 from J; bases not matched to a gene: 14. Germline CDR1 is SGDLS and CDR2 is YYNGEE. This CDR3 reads CASSTIGQTGWNTIYF. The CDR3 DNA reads TGTGCCAGCAGCACGATTGGGCAGACAGGGTGGAACACCATATATTTT.

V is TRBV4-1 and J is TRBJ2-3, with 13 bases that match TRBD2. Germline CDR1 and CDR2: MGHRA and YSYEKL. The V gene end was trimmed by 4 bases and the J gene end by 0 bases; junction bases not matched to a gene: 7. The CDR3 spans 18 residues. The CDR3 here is CASSLGLAGQSSTDTQYF. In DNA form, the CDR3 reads TGCGCCAGCAGCCTGGGACTAGCGGGACAATCTAGCACAGATACGCAGTATTTT.

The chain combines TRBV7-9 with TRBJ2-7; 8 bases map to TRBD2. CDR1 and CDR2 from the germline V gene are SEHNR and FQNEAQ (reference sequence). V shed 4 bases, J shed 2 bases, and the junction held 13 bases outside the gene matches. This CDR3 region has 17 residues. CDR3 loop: CASSSLEGGGSAYEQYV. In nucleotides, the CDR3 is TGTGCCAGCAGCTCTCTTGAGGGCGGGGGGTCCGCCTACGAGCAGTACGTC.

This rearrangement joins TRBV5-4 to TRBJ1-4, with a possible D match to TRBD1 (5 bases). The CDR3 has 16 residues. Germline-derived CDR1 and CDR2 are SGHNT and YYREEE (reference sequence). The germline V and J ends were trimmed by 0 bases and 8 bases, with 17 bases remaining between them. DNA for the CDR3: TGTGCCAGCAGCTTGGGGGTAGGGCAGGGCAAGGAAAAACTGTTTTTT. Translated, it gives CASSLGVGQGKEKLFF. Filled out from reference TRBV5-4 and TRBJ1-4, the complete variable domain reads ETGVTQSPTHLIKTRGQQVTLRCSSQSGHNTVSWYQQALGQGPQFIFQYYREEENGRGNFPPRFSGLQFPNYSSELNVNALELDDSALYLCASSLGVGQGKEKLFFGSGTQLSVL.

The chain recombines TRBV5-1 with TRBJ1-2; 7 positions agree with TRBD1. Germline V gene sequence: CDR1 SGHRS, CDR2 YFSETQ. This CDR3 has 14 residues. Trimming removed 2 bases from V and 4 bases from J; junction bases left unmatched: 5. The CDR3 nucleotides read TGCGCCAGCAGCTTCGAGGGGGCTTTCTATGGCTACACCTTC. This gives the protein CASSFEGAFYGYTF.

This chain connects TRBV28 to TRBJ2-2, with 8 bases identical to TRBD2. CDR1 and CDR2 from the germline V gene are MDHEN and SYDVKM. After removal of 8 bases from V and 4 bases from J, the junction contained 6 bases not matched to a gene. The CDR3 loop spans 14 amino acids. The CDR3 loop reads CASFGGGSTGELFF. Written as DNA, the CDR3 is TGTGCCAGCTTCGGGGGGGGGTCCACCGGGGAGCTGTTTTTT.

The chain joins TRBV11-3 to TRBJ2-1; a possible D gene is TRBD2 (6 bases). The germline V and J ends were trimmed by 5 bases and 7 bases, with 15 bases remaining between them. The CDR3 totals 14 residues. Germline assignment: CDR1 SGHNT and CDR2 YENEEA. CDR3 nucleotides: TGTGCCAGCAGCCTCCGGGACTCCTCAAATGAGCAGTTCTTC. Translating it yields CASSLRDSSNEQFF.

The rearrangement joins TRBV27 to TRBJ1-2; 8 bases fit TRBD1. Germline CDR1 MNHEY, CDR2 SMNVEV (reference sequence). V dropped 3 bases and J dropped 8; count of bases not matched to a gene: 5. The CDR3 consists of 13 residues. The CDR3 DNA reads TGTGCCAGCAGTTTCCAGGGGGCGAAGGGCTACACCTTC. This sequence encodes CASSFQGAKGYTF.

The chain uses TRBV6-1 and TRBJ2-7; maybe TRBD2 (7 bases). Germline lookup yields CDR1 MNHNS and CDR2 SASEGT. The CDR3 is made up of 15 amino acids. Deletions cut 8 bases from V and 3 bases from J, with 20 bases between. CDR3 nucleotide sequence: TGTGCCAGCGACGACGGGGGCGGGAGCTTCTACGAGCAGTACTTC. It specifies CASDDGGGSFYEQYF.

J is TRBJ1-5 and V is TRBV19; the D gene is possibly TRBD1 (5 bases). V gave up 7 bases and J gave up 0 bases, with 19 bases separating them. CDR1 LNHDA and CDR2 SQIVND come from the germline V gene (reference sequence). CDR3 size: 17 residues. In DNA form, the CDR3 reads TGTGCCAGTACCTCCCCTCCCGGGGGGGGTAGCAATCAGCCCCAGCATTTT. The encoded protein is CASTSPPGGGSNQPQHF. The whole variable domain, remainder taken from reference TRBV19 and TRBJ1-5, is DGGITQSPKYLFRKEGQNVTLSCEQNLNHDAMYWYRQDPGQGLRLIYYSQIVNDFQKGDIAEGYSVSREKKESFPLTVTSAQKNPTAFYLCASTSPPGGGSNQPQHFGDGTRLSIL.

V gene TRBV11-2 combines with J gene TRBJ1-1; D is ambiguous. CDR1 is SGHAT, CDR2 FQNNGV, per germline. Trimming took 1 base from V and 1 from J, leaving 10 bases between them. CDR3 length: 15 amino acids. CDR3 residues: CASSLVAGWNTEAFF. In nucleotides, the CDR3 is TGTGCCAGCAGCTTAGTGGCGGGCTGGAACACTGAAGCTTTCTTT.

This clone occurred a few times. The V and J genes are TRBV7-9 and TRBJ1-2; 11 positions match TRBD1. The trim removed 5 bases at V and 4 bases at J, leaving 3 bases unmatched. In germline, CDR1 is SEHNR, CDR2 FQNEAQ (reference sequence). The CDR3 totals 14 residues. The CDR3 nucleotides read TGTGCCAGCAGCCCCGGACAGGGGGCCTATGGCTACACCTTC. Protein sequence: CASSPGQGAYGYTF.

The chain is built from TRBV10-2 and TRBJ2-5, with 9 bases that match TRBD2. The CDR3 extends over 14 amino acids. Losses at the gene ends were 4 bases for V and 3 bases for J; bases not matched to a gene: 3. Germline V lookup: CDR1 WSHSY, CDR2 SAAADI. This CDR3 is CASSATSGKETQYF. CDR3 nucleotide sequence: TGCGCCAGCAGTGCGACTAGCGGAAAAGAGACCCAGTACTTC.

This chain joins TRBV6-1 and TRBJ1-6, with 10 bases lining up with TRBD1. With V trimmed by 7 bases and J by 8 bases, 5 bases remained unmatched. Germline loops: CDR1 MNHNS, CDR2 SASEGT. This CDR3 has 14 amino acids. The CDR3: CASTSGQGYSPLHF. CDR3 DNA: TGTGCCAGCACCTCGGGACAGGGGTATTCACCCCTCCACTTT.

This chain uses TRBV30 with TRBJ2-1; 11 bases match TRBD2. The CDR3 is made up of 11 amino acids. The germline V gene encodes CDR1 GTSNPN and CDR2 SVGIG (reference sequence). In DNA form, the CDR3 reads TGTACTAGCGGGAGATCCTATGAGCAGTTCTTC. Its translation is CTSGRSYEQFF.

CDR3: CASSLVEGYTF. As DNA, the CDR3 is TGTGCCAGCAGCTTAGTCGAGGGCTACACCTTC. The V and J genes are TRBV7-9 and TRBJ1-2; no clear D. The V gene's germline CDR1 is SEHNR and CDR2 FQNEAQ (reference sequence). The CDR3 runs to 11 residues. The V end lost 1 base, the J end lost 8 bases, and 5 bases lay between the germline ends.

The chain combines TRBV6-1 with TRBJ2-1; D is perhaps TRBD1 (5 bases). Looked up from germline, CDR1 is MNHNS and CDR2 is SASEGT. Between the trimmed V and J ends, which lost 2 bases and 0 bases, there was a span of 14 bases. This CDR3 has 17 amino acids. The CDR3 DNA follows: TGTGCCAGCAGTGAAATGGAAGGGGTGCGCTCCTACAATGAGCAGTTCTTC. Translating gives CASSEMEGVRSYNEQFF.

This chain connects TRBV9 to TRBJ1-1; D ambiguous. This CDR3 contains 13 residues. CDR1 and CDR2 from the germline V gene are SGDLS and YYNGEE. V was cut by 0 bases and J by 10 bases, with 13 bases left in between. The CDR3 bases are TGTGCCAGCAGCGTAGTAAACGTTGGAGCAGCTTTCTTT. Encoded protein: CASSVVNVGAAFF.

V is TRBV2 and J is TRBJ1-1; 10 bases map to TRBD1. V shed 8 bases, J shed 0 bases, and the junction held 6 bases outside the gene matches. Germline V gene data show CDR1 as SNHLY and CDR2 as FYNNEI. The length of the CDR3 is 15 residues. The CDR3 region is CASSRQGAMNTEAFF. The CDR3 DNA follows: TGTGCCAGCTCTCGACAGGGGGCTATGAACACTGAAGCTTTCTTT. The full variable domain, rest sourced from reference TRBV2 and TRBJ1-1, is EPEVTQTPSHQVTQMGQEVILRCVPISNHLYFYWYRQILGQKVEFLVSFYNNEISEKSEIFDDQFSVERPDGSNFTLKIRSTKLEDSAMYFCASSRQGAMNTEAFFGQGTRLTVV.

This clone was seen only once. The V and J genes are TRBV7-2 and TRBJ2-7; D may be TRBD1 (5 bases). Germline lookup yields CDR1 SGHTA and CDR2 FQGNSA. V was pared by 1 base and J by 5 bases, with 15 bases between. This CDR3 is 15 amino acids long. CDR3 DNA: TGTGCCAGCAGCTTAGACAGGCCCCCGACGGACGAGCAGTACTTC. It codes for CASSLDRPPTDEQYF.

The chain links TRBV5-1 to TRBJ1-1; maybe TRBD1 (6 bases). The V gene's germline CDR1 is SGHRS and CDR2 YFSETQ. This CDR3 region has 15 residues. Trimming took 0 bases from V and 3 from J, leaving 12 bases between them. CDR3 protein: CASSLDGQRDTEAFF. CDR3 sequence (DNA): TGCGCCAGCAGCTTGGATGGACAGAGGGACACTGAAGCTTTCTTT.